This is a list of T cell receptor beta chains from one sample in a study of technical replicates of blood from several donors. The protocol was immunoSEQ multiplex PCR, while the TCRdb copy is restricted to in-frame clones and leaves out a portion. The repertoire consists of approximately 89,000 clones, with over 85% occurring once and the leading ten covering approximately 0.24%. The material sequenced was T cells isolated from PBMCs. The receptors stem from a human donor in good health. Each CDR3 is given with its conserved first and last residue. A D gene is named only where the DNA matches it firmly. Size tells how often a clone was seen (once, few, many) or the class of an expanded clone, and some rows leave it out.

J gene	D gene	V gene	clone size	CDR3 DNA	CDR3 protein
TRBJ2-3	.	TRBV6-1	.	TGTGCCAGCAGTGTCCCCCTGGTAGCGGCTAGCACAGATACGCAGTATTTT	CASSVPLVAASTDTQYF
TRBJ2-5	TRBD2	TRBV27	.	TGTGCCAGCAGTTTATCGATAATAGCGGGGGGGTTTCCCCAGTACTTC	CASSLSIIAGGFPQYF
TRBJ2-5	.	TRBV1	.	TGCACCAGTCGGAGCCAAGCGGCTCAAGAGACCCAGTACTTC	CTSRSQAAQETQYF
TRBJ2-7	TRBD2	TRBV9	.	TGTGCCAGCAGCCCCGTGGTAGCGGGAGTCTACGAGCAGTACTTC	CASSPVVAGVYEQYF
TRBJ2-3	.	TRBV28	.	TGTGCCAGCAGTTTTCGGGGGACAGATACGCAGTATTTT	CASSFRGTDTQYF
TRBJ2-5	.	TRBV7-9	.	TGTGCCAGCAGCTACACCACGTGGTACCAAGAGACCCAGTACTTC	CASSYTTWYQETQYF
TRBJ1-1	.	TRBV4-1	.	TGCGCCAGCAGCCACCTAGGCAACACTGAAGCTTTCTTT	CASSHLGNTEAFF
TRBJ2-7	TRBD1	TRBV27	.	TGTGCCAGCAGAGGACAGGGCTACGAGCAGTACTTC	CASRGQGYEQYF
TRBJ1-2	.	TRBV27	.	TGTGCCAGCAGTCCGCAGGGGTTTGACTATGGCTACACCTTC	CASSPQGFDYGYTF
TRBJ2-5	.	TRBV6-5	.	TGTGCCAGCAGGAAAGCGGGTACCCAGTACTTC	CASRKAGTQYF
TRBJ1-1	.	TRBV5-6	.	TGTGCCAGCCGAACCCATGGGGGGACCACTGAAGCTTTCTTT	CASRTHGGTTEAFF
TRBJ2-7	.	TRBV5-1	.	TGCGCCAGCAGCTTGGCAGCCAGGGTCTACGAGCAGTACTTC	CASSLAARVYEQYF
TRBJ1-1	.	TRBV11-3	.	TGTGCCAGCAGCTTAGATAAACAGGGGAACACTGAAGCTTTCTTT	CASSLDKQGNTEAFF
TRBJ2-7	TRBD2	TRBV28	.	TGTGCCAGCAGTCCTAGACTAGCGGGCGAGCAGTACTTC	CASSPRLAGEQYF
TRBJ1-3	TRBD1	TRBV11-3	.	TGTGCCAGTTCGACAGGGACTGGAAACACCATATATTTT	CASSTGTGNTIYF
TRBJ1-2	.	TRBV28	.	TGTGCCAGCAGTGCTGGACAGACCGACTATGGCTACACCTTC	CASSAGQTDYGYTF
TRBJ1-4	.	TRBV18	.	TGTGCCAGCTCATCCCAGGTGGGCATACAGGGCCCTTCTAATGAAAAACTGTTTTTT	CASSSQVGIQGPSNEKLFF
TRBJ1-1	TRBD1	TRBV28	.	TGTACTGCAGGGGGAAGCACTGAAGCTTTCTTT	CTAGGSTEAFF
TRBJ1-3	TRBD1	TRBV7-9	.	TGTGCCAGCAGCTCGGGACAGGTCTCTGGAAACACCATATATTTT	CASSSGQVSGNTIYF
TRBJ2-7	.	TRBV6-5	once	TGTGCCAGCAGTTTCGGGCGGGATTGGTACGAGCAGTACTTC	CASSFGRDWYEQYF
TRBJ1-4	.	TRBV10-1	.	TGCGCCAGCAGTGAAAACAGGGTGGCAGGAAAACTGTTTTTT	CASSENRVAGKLFF
TRBJ1-3	.	TRBV19	.	TGTGCCAGTAGTATAGTGGGGGGGAACACCATATATTTT	CASSIVGGNTIYF
TRBJ1-1	TRBD1	TRBV5-6	.	TGTGCCAGCAGCATTGCAGGGGGATTGAACACTGAAGCTTTCTTT	CASSIAGGLNTEAFF
TRBJ1-5	TRBD1	TRBV28	.	TGTGCCACCTTATCCCCGGGACAGTTAATTCAGCCCCAGCATTTT	CATLSPGQLIQPQHF
TRBJ1-1	.	TRBV7-9	.	TGTGCCAGCAGCTCGACTGTCGAAGCTTTCTTT	CASSSTVEAFF
TRBJ1-1	.	TRBV5-1	.	TGCGCCAGCAGCTCGCGGGCCCAGGTAAGGAACACTGAAGCTTTCTTT	CASSSRAQVRNTEAFF
TRBJ1-1	.	TRBV19	.	TGTGCCAGTAGTTATAGTGGGGCAGGTGAAGCTTTCTTT	CASSYSGAGEAFF
TRBJ2-3	.	TRBV5-4	.	TGTGCCACCCACCTCCCACTAGCAGGCTCAGATACGCAGTATTTT	CATHLPLAGSDTQYF
TRBJ2-7	TRBD1	TRBV5-1	.	TGCGCCAGCAGCTTGGGACAGGGAAACGAGCAGTACTTC	CASSLGQGNEQYF
TRBJ1-1	.	TRBV5-4	few	TGTGCCAGCAGCTCTTACACTGAAGCTTTCTTT	CASSSYTEAFF
TRBJ1-4	TRBD1	TRBV5-1	.	TGCGCCAGCAGCTTGGACAGGGGGCAGACTAATGAAAAACTGTTTTTT	CASSLDRGQTNEKLFF
TRBJ2-1	TRBD2	TRBV14	.	TGTGCCAGCAGCCGACTAGCGGGATACAATGAGCAGTTCTTC	CASSRLAGYNEQFF
TRBJ1-2	TRBD1	TRBV28	.	TGTGCCAGCAGTAGTTACCTCGGACAGGGGTTTGGCTACACCTTC	CASSSYLGQGFGYTF
TRBJ2-1	.	TRBV27	.	TGTGCCAGCAGTTCCGGGACACGAGCGGACAATGAGCAGTTCTTC	CASSSGTRADNEQFF
TRBJ1-1	.	TRBV4-2	.	TGTGCCAGCAGCCAAGAGTTAGGAGTGTGGAACACTGAAGCTTTCTTT	CASSQELGVWNTEAFF
TRBJ1-4	.	TRBV6-6	.	TGTGCCGGTTCCGGGACAACTAATGAAAAACTGTTTTTT	CAGSGTTNEKLFF
TRBJ1-1	.	TRBV12-5	.	TGTGCTAGTGGCCAGACCACAGGGTGGAGTGACGCTTTCTTT	CASGQTTGWSDAFF
TRBJ2-7	.	TRBV7-2	.	TGTGCCAGCAGCTTAGCGGGAGACTACGAGCAGTACTTC	CASSLAGDYEQYF
TRBJ2-2	TRBD1	TRBV4-1	.	TGCGCCAGCAGCCTAACGACAGGGGCGAGGACCACCGGGGAGCTGTTTTTT	CASSLTTGARTTGELFF
TRBJ1-2	.	TRBV6-5	.	TGTGCCAGCAGTTACGGGCCAGGGTATGGCTACACCTTC	CASSYGPGYGYTF
TRBJ2-2	.	TRBV11-2	.	TGTGCCAGCAGCTTCCGGGTTCTAGGCACCGGGGAGCTGTTTTTT	CASSFRVLGTGELFF
TRBJ1-5	.	TRBV7-2	.	TGTGCCAGCAGCTTACAGGGAGGCTATCAGCCCCAGCATTTT	CASSLQGGYQPQHF
TRBJ1-1	.	TRBV6-1	.	TGTGCCACCGCCATCGAGACTGAAGCTTTCTTT	CATAIETEAFF
TRBJ2-1	TRBD1	TRBV10-3	.	TGTGCCATCAGTGTGACAGGGAACAGCTACAATGAGCAGTTCTTC	CAISVTGNSYNEQFF
TRBJ1-2	.	TRBV5-6	.	TGTGCCAGCAGACATCGGTTCGGGAGGAAAGTGTATGGCTACACCTTC	CASRHRFGRKVYGYTF
TRBJ2-7	TRBD1	TRBV15	.	TGTGCCACCAGCCCGGGACAGGGGACCTACGAGCAGTACTTC	CATSPGQGTYEQYF
TRBJ1-2	.	TRBV7-8	.	TGTGCCAGCAGCTTAGCGCAAGGGGTTACCTATGGCTACACCTTC	CASSLAQGVTYGYTF
TRBJ2-2	TRBD1	TRBV28	.	TGTGCCAGCACACGGACAGGGAGGTCAGCCGGGGAGCTGTTTTTT	CASTRTGRSAGELFF
TRBJ1-2	.	TRBV12-1	.	TGTGCCAGCAGCCCCCGACAGGTTGGGGACAACTATGGCTACACCTTC	CASSPRQVGDNYGYTF